This is a list of T cell receptor beta chains from one sample in a study of blood T cell repertoires in COVID-19. Profiling relied on immunoSEQ multiplex PCR, and the TCRdb table lists in-frame clones only, not all of them. The sample lists fewer than 250,000 clones, about 86% occurring once. Sequenced sample: PBMCs or T cells enriched from blood (not recorded which). These TCRs come from a woman aged 40 to 50 with acute COVID-19. CDR3s include the opening cysteine and the closing phenylalanine or tryptophan. Clone size, where shown, is once, few, many, or a class for clones that have expanded.

clone_size v_call cdr3_aa
. TRBV28 CASSAQQGSYEQYF
. TRBV7-3 CASSTGNTGELFF
once TRBV28 CASSLSDRVGQPQHF
. TRBV28 CASVLGDRTTEAFF
. TRBV10-2 CASTPGISYEQYF
. TRBV7-6 CASSPGGRSVTQYF
. TRBV7-9 CASSSQAGGYSYEQYF
. TRBV4-1 CASSRGETQYF
. TRBV7-6 CASSLVGGADTQYF
. TRBV18 CASSPLGTTRSYNEQFF
. TRBV7-9 CASSFPGTSGWWEETQYF
. TRBV27 CASSPTLTAGTNYGYTF
. TRBV19 CASKGTSGWRSTDTQYF
. TRBV28 CASSSGTDTQYF
few TRBV28 CASSIGTVSYEQYF
. TRBV5-1 CASSRGLAGGYEQYF
. TRBV9 CASSGPGQGTRGTQYF
. TRBV7-2 CASSLVAQRNSPLHF
once TRBV7-6 CASSLGAGGGGNEQFF
. TRBV10-3 CAISEGSSNQPQHF
. TRBV4-2 CASSQAWDRVFQPQHF
. TRBV27 CASSLKQGRSGTEAFF
. TRBV5-5 CASSLTGDRVARIF
. TRBV7-6 CASSLGSRGETQYF
. TRBV6-2/TRBV6-3 CASSPPGGFDTQYF
. TRBV15 CATSRDFWTSGSTDTQYF
few TRBV6-1 CASREGAVLNQPQHF
. TRBV28 CASSGGASYNEQFF
. TRBV7-8 CASSSAGTGATGNTIYF
. TRBV6-5 CASSYTSGRAYEQYF
. TRBV6-1 CASSDPLAGGQETQYF
. TRBV28 CASSRPRRGGYNQPQHF
. TRBV6-5 CASSSPGTSIYNEQFF
. TRBV29-1 CSVEDGDTQYF
. TRBV7-2 CASEGRPFNGYTF
. TRBV18 CASSQGQGLGTDTQYF
. TRBV24-1 CATSDTQNTGELFF
. TRBV4-3 CASSQDIGGGGADTQYF
. TRBV7-2 CASSLVVGGADTIYF
. TRBV27 CASSDKPGQIYPGNQPQHF
few TRBV5-1 CASSLDIGRYEQYF
. TRBV13 CASSPGTGGHEQFF
. TRBV10-3 CAISLPLQGGDTQYF
. TRBV2 CASKVKARTSGSWGINTDTQYF
few TRBV13 CASSHRLAGGYEQYF
. TRBV29-1 CSGTTGGANGYTF
. TRBV19 CASSTPTGYSYEQYF
. TRBV29-1 CSRRGGAWATEAFF
. TRBV30 CAWSVPPGGSSYNEQFF
. TRBV11-2 CASSPRLGSGANVLTF